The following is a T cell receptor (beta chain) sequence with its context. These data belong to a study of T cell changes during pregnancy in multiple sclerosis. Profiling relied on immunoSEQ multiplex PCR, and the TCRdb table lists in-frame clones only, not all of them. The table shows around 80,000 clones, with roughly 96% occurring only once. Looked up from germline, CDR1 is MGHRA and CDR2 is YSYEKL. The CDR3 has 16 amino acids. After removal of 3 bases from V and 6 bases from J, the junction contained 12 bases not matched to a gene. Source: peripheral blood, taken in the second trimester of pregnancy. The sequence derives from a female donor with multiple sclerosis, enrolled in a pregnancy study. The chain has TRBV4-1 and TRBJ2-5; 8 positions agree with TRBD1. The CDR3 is CASSHPPGGPLKTQYF. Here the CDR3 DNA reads TGCGCCAGCAGCCACCCCCCAGGGGGCCCTTTAAAGACCCAGTACTTC.